This T cell receptor (beta chain) emerged from a study of Graves' ophthalmopathy and Graves' hyperthyroidism. Clinicians diagnosed using symptoms, serum thyroxine, TRAb, thyroid ultrasound and orbital computed tomography. RNA transcripts were the source from which TCR beta CDR3 regions were amplified. HTBI primers were used in a first-round RT-PCR, which preceded a second-round multiplex PCR. Via MiXCR, TCRdb re-called the multiplex PCR reads, giving one row per CDR3 protein. The sample holds 500,000 to 800,000 distinct CDR3 sequences, more than 40% seen once. V gave up 8 bases and J gave up 5 bases, with 15 bases separating them. The CDR3 sequence is 13 residues long. CDR1 MGHDK and CDR2 SYGVNS come from the germline V gene. This clonotype was found once.

This receptor was identified in an adult man with Graves' ophthalmopathy. The rearrangement joins TRBV25-1 to TRBJ2-5; D gene uncertain. Sequenced material: peripheral blood. In DNA, the CDR3 is TGTGCCAGCTCACCACCGGCTAGGGAGACCCAGTACTTC. Amino acid sequence: CASSPPARETQYF.